This T cell receptor beta chain was observed in a study of tumor-infiltrating lymphocytes in localized non-small cell lung cancer. Study observations and caveats: Tumors had more T cell infiltration than uninvolved lung, per TCRbeta sequencing and CD3 counts.

This CDR3 is 13 amino acids long. With 0 bases removed from V and 4 bases from J, the gap between germline ends came to 6 bases. Germline V gene sequence: CDR1 KGHSH, CDR2 LQKENI. Profiled with immunoSEQ multiplex PCR; TCRdb holds only in-frame clones, not every one. The table records 12,000 to 15,000 clones, under 70% of them present only once. As concerns this clone: The antigen remains unidentified.

The TCR comes from a human donor with non-small cell lung cancer. This rearrangement joins TRBV18 to TRBJ2-5; no clear D. Sequenced material: uninvolved lung tissue not adjacent to the tumor. The chain's CDR3 is CASSPPFGETQYF. DNA of the CDR3: TGTGCCAGCTCACCACCGTTCGGAGAGACCCAGTACTTC.